The 18 T cell receptor beta chains below all came from one sample that was sequenced in a study of Ad26.COV2.S vaccination and SARS-CoV-2 variants. The table came from immunoSEQ multiplex PCR; TCRdb's copy has only in-frame clones and leaves some out. The sample shows about 480,000 clones, 87% of them seen only once. Treatment of the sample: roughly 18 received Ad26.COV2.S at low or high dose, single or two shots; about 5 received placebo; per-sample allocation not given. All samples were drawn on day 63, counting from the first vaccine or placebo injection. Sequencing was performed on peripheral blood, taken in a trial of Ad26.COV2.S vaccine versus placebo. All receptors come from a person between 18 and 60 years old who received the Ad26.COV2.S COVID-19 vaccine or a placebo.

The rearrangement joins TRBV28 to TRBJ1-1; tentative D call: TRBD1 (5 bases). Germline V CDR1 and CDR2: MDHEN, SYDVKM. This CDR3 is 14 amino acids long. Deletions cut 1 base from V and 6 bases from J, with 12 bases between. CDR3 in amino acids: CASSLLGQGAEAFF. CDR3 bases: TGTGCCAGCAGTTTATTAGGGCAGGGAGCTGAAGCTTTCTTT.

The chain carries TRBV14 and TRBJ1-2; no clear D. Germline V gene data show CDR1 as SGHDN and CDR2 as FVKESK. This CDR3 has 16 residues. V was trimmed by 1 base and J by 4 bases, leaving 16 bases between them. This CDR3 reads CASSQGNTAASYGYTF. CDR3 sequence (DNA): TGTGCCAGCAGCCAAGGAAATACAGCCGCCTCCTATGGCTACACCTTC.

J is TRBJ2-1 and V is TRBV5-4, with a weak D call TRBD1 (7 bases). The CDR3 has 14 amino acids. Trimming removed 7 bases from V and 6 bases from J, with 17 bases in between. Germline V gene data show CDR1 as SGHNT and CDR2 as YYREEE (reference sequence). Here the CDR3 DNA reads TGTGCCAGCCGCCCGCAGGGGGGATCCAATGAGCAGTTCTTC. Amino acids: CASRPQGGSNEQFF.

The rearrangement links TRBV6-5 to TRBJ1-1; D call uncertain. Trimming stripped 2 bases from V and 0 bases from J, with 7 bases between. The CDR3 is 14 residues long. Germline V lookup: CDR1 MNHEY, CDR2 SVGAGI. The CDR3, as DNA: TGTGCCAGCAGTTACCGGGATCTGAACACTGAAGCTTTCTTT. Translating it yields CASSYRDLNTEAFF.

This clone was found once. The V and J genes are TRBV28 and TRBJ1-1, with unresolved D. Germline CDR1 reads MDHEN; CDR2 reads SYDVKM. V dropped 7 bases and J dropped 6 bases, with 15 bases sitting between them. This CDR3 region has 13 residues. The CDR3 is CASTNMMEPEAFF. The CDR3 coding sequence is TGTGCCAGCACCAACATGATGGAGCCTGAAGCTTTCTTT.

This chain uses TRBV19 with TRBJ2-4, with D perhaps TRBD1 (5 bases). The germline V gene has CDR1 LNHDA and CDR2 SQIVND (reference sequence). This CDR3 has 13 amino acids. V lost 7 bases to trimming and J lost 8 bases, with 15 bases between them. The CDR3 here is CASTITQGDIQYF. DNA of the CDR3: TGTGCCAGTACCATCACCCAAGGGGACATTCAGTACTTC.

The chain has TRBV11-2 and TRBJ1-6, with unresolved D. The CDR3 length is 15 residues. V lost 5 bases and J 7 bases, leaving 15 bases between the germline ends. The germline gives CDR1 SGHAT, CDR2 FQNNGV. CDR3 DNA sequence: TGTGCCAGCAGCGCCAACTTCGGATCAAATTCACCCCTCCACTTT. Translation: CASSANFGSNSPLHF.

The CDR3 bases are TGTGCCAGCAAAACGGGCCTCACTAACTATGGCTACACCTTC. Its protein is CASKTGLTNYGYTF. V gene TRBV2 combines with J gene TRBJ1-2, with D uncertain. The CDR3 is 14 residues long. Per germline, CDR1 SNHLY and CDR2 FYNNEI. V lost 7 bases, J lost 0 bases, and 12 bases lay in between.

The rearrangement links TRBV30 to TRBJ2-1; D might be TRBD2 (5 bases). CDR1 and CDR2 (germline): GTSNPN, SVGIG (reference sequence). The CDR3 consists of 12 residues. V was clipped by 0 bases and J by 12 bases, with 12 bases between them. The CDR3 sequence is CAWSVPGSGQFF. The CDR3 DNA is TGTGCCTGGAGTGTACCTGGGAGCGGGCAGTTCTTC.

This chain joins TRBV5-4 and TRBJ2-3; 8 bases are a match to TRBD1. V dropped 3 bases and J dropped 0; count of bases not matched to a gene: 15. CDR3 length equals 19 residues. Germline loops: CDR1 SGHNT, CDR2 YYREEE (reference sequence). The CDR3 region is CASSSLGTGRSTSTDTQYF. As DNA, the CDR3 is TGTGCCAGCAGCTCCCTCGGGACAGGAAGAAGTACTAGCACAGATACGCAGTATTTT.

CDR3 sequence: CASSQETQRCVGKMNTEAFF. The CDR3 nucleotides read TGCGCCAGCAGTCAAGAAACACAAAGATGCGTGGGGAAGATGAACACTGAAGCTTTCTTT. This chain links TRBV23-1 with TRBJ1-1; D uncertain. TRBV23-1 has ORF status, its function being uncertain. With 2 bases removed from V and 0 bases from J, the gap between germline ends came to 25 bases. The CDR3 has 20 residues.

V usage is TRBV28 and J usage is TRBJ2-1, with TRBD2 identical over 12 bases. Looked up from germline, CDR1 is MDHEN and CDR2 is SYDVKM. This CDR3 has 15 residues. V lost 8 bases and J lost 7; bases outside the gene matches: 9. CDR3 coding DNA: TGTGCCAGCGGATCTCTCACTAGCGGGAGGAATGAGCAGTTCTTC. Its translation: CASGSLTSGRNEQFF.

This chain connects TRBV2 to TRBJ1-2; weak D call: TRBD1 (6 bases). CDR1 and CDR2 from the germline V gene are SNHLY and FYNNEI. CDR3 length equals 14 residues. V was clipped by 2 bases and J by 5 bases, with 12 bases between them. CDR3 amino acids: CASSELGARYGYTF. DNA of the CDR3: TGTGCCAGCAGTGAATTGGGGGCCCGGTATGGCTACACCTTC. The full variable domain, completed using reference TRBV2 and TRBJ1-2, is EPEVTQTPSHQVTQMGQEVILRCVPISNHLYFYWYRQILGQKVEFLVSFYNNEISEKSEIFDDQFSVERPDGSNFTLKIRSTKLEDSAMYFCASSELGARYGYTFGSGTRLTVV.

The gene calls are TRBV7-9 and TRBJ2-1; D is perhaps TRBD1 or TRBD2 (5 bases each). Germline values: CDR1 SEHNR, CDR2 FQNEAQ (reference sequence). This CDR3 contains 11 residues. V was trimmed by 4 bases and J by 16 bases, leaving 14 bases between them. The CDR3 DNA reads as TGTGCCAGCAGCTCCCGGGACGTTCAATTCTTC. It encodes CASSSRDVQFF.

The J gene is TRBJ2-1, the V gene TRBV10-3; D is unclear. The CDR3 has 14 residues. Germline V gene sequence: CDR1 ENHRY, CDR2 SYGVKD. Trimming pared 0 bases from V and 16 bases from J, leaving 19 bases between. The CDR3 is CAISESAEMRKDFF. CDR3 DNA sequence: TGTGCCATCAGTGAGTCAGCAGAAATGCGAAAGGATTTCTTC.

V and J are TRBV7-8 and TRBJ1-1, with a weak D call TRBD1 (5 bases). The CDR3 covers 14 residues. In germline, CDR1 is SGHVS, CDR2 FQNEAQ. The ends were cut back, 1 base at V and 11 bases at J, with 17 bases in the middle. CDR3: CASSLGGVPLGAFF. DNA of the CDR3: TGTGCCAGCAGCTTAGGGGGGGTACCGCTTGGTGCTTTCTTT.

The gene calls are TRBV30 and TRBJ2-2, with TRBD1 matching over 9 bases. The CDR3 totals 15 residues. The junction had 9 bases not matched to a gene; V was cut back by 5 bases and J by 5 bases. The germline gives CDR1 GTSNPN, CDR2 SVGIG (reference sequence). CDR3 region: CAWEPGGQGTGELFF. The CDR3, as DNA: TGTGCCTGGGAGCCCGGTGGACAGGGGACCGGGGAGCTGTTTTTT.

The V call is TRBV19, the J call TRBJ2-3; tentatively, D is TRBD1 or TRBD2 (5 bases each). V gave up 5 bases and J gave up 2 bases, with 11 bases separating them. The germline gives CDR1 LNHDA, CDR2 SQIVND (reference sequence). This CDR3 region has 14 residues. In DNA form, the CDR3 reads TGTGCCAGTAGTCCTGGGGGATACACAGATACGCAGTATTTT. Protein sequence: CASSPGGYTDTQYF.